One sample yielded the 4 T cell receptor beta chains listed below, sequenced in a study of post-analysis software for immune sequencing data. Study-level findings and limits: There were five or six TRBV segments more frequent in patients than controls, and TRBV5-6, TRBV5-1 and TRBV20-1 were among them.

Sequencing libraries made from TCR beta cDNA carried unique molecular identifiers. TCRdb passed the PCR reads through MiXCR, listing each CDR3 protein once. This sample has hundreds of thousands of distinct CDR3 sequences, with approximately 50% found just once. Their recognized antigens are unknown. Sequenced sample: blood. These receptors were taken from a girl aged 5-17 years with multiple sclerosis.

The chain combines TRBV5-4 with TRBJ2-2, with no clear D. The V end lost 5 bases, the J end lost 6 bases, and 11 bases lay between the germline ends. Germline CDR1 is SGHNT and CDR2 is YYREEE (reference sequence). This CDR3 has 13 residues. CDR3 coding DNA: TGTGCCAGCAGTTTCGTTTCGGCCGGGGAGCTGTTTTTT. Translated: CASSFVSAGELFF.

This clonotype turned up a few times. The V gene is TRBV29-1, the J gene TRBJ2-7, with D possibly TRBD1 on 6 matching bases. The CDR3 consists of 15 residues. Germline V gene sequence: CDR1 SQVTM, CDR2 ANQGSEA. V gave up 0 bases and J gave up 0 bases, with 12 bases separating them. This CDR3 is CSVEDPGQYSYEQYF. In DNA, the CDR3 is TGCAGCGTTGAAGATCCCGGACAGTACTCCTACGAGCAGTACTTC.

This clonotype was observed once. This chain joins TRBV29-1 and TRBJ2-7; tentatively, D is TRBD2 (5 bases). This CDR3 has 13 amino acids. The V gene's germline CDR1 is SQVTM and CDR2 ANQGSEA. Trimming removed 5 bases from V and 5 bases from J, with 16 bases in between. The CDR3 loop is CSVWRPLSNEQYF. The CDR3 region has the DNA TGCAGCGTTTGGAGGCCCCTGAGTAACGAGCAGTACTTC.

V is TRBV5-1 and J is TRBJ2-7, with TRBD2 matching over 10 bases. The CDR3 is 14 residues long. Germline CDR1 reads SGHRS; CDR2 reads YFSETQ. V dropped 2 bases and J dropped 3; count of bases not matched to a gene: 2. The CDR3 is CASSLGTSVYEQYF. The DNA for the CDR3 is TGCGCCAGCAGCTTAGGGACTAGCGTCTACGAGCAGTACTTC.